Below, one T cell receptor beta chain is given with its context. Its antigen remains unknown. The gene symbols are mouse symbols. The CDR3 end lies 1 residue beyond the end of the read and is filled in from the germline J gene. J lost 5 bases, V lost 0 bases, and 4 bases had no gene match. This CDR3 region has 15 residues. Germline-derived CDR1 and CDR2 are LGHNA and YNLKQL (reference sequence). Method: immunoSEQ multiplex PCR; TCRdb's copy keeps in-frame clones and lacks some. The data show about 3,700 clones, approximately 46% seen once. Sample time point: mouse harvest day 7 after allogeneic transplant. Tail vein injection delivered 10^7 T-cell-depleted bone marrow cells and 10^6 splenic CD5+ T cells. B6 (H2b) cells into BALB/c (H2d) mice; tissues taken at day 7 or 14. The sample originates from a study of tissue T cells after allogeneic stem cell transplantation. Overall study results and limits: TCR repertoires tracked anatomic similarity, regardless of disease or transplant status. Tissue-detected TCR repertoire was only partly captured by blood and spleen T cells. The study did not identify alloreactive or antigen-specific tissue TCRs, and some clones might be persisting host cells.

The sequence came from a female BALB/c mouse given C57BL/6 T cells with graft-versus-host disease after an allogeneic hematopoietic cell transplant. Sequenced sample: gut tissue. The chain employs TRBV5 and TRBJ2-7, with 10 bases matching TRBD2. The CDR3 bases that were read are TGTGCCAGCAGCCAAGATGACTGGGGGGTGAATGAACAGTAC. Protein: CASSQDDWGVNEQY. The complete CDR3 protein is CASSQDDWGVNEQYF.